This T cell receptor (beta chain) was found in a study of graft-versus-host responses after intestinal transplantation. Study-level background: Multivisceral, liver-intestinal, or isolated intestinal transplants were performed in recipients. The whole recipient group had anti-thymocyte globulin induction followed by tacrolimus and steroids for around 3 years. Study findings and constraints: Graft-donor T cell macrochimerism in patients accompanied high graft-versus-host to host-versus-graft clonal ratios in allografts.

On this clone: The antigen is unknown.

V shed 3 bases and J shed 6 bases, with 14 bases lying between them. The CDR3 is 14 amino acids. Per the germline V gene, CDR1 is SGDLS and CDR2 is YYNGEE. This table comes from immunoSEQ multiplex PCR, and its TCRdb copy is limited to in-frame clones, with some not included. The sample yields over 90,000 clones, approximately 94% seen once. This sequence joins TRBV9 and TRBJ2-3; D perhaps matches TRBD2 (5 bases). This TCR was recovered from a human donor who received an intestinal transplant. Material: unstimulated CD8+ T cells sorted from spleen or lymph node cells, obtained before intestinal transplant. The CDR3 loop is CASSADEGGDTQYF. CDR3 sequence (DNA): TGTGCCAGCAGCGCCGACGAGGGTGGTGATACGCAGTATTTT.